The rows below give T cell receptor beta chains drawn from one sample of a study of cytomegalovirus exposure and HLA in healthy donors. Sequencing used immunoSEQ multiplex PCR; TCRdb keeps in-frame clones, though not all of them. The sample table sets out roughly 140,000 clones. What was sequenced was PBMCs. Every receptor here comes from a male donor in good health and CMV-seronegative. The CDR3 runs from the conserved cysteine through the conserved F or W. A D gene is named only where the DNA matches it firmly.

d_call | j_call | v_call | cdr3_nt | cdr3_aa
. | TRBJ1-5 | TRBV6-5 | TGTGCCAGCAGTTCGGATGGGGCAGGGGTTAATCAGCCCCAGCATTTT | CASSSDGAGVNQPQHF
TRBD1 | TRBJ1-4 | TRBV6-5 | TGTGCCAGCAGTTGGACAGGGGGGAATGAAAAACTGTTTTTT | CASSWTGGNEKLFF
TRBD1 | TRBJ2-1 | TRBV30 | TGTGCCTGGACCCCTGGACAGGGGGATCAGGATGAGCAGTTCTTC | CAWTPGQGDQDEQFF
. | TRBJ2-3 | TRBV30 | TGTGCCTGGAATGGACACGGCACAGATACGCAGTATTTT | CAWNGHGTDTQYF
. | TRBJ1-5 | TRBV6-1 | TGTGCCAGCAGTTGGGAGACTCAGCCCCAGCATTTT | CASSWETQPQHF
. | TRBJ2-3 | TRBV9 | TGTGCCAGCAGCGTCCCGGGCGGGGTAACAGATACGCAGTATTTT | CASSVPGGVTDTQYF
TRBD1 | TRBJ1-1 | TRBV11-2 | TGTGCCAGCAGCTTAGGCGACAGGGTTATCCCGAACACTGAAGCTTTCTTT | CASSLGDRVIPNTEAFF
. | TRBJ2-6 | TRBV11-2 | TGTGCCAGCAGCCCCCAGTATCCTGGGGCCAACGTCCTGACTTTC | CASSPQYPGANVLTF
. | TRBJ2-1 | TRBV19 | TGTGCCAGTAGTCCATCTAGGCGGGGAAACAATGAGCAGTTCTTC | CASSPSRRGNNEQFF
. | TRBJ1-5 | TRBV28 | TGTGCCAGCAGTCGAGAGAAGGGGGTTGGTCAGCCCCAGCATTTT | CASSREKGVGQPQHF
TRBD1 | TRBJ1-1 | TRBV29-1 | TGCAGCGCCGGGGACAGGGGCACTGAAGCTTTCTTT | CSAGDRGTEAFF
. | TRBJ1-2 | TRBV30 | TGTGCCTTCTTTGCCGCGGGGGCGAATAACTATGGCTACACCTTC | CAFFAAGANNYGYTF
TRBD1 | TRBJ1-5 | TRBV6-6 | TGTGCCAGCAGTGGCGACAGGGAGGAGCCCCAGCATTTT | CASSGDREEPQHF
TRBD2 | TRBJ2-7 | TRBV9 | TGTGCCAGCAGCGTAGATCCCAGCGGGAGGGCCGTCGACGAGCAGTACTTC | CASSVDPSGRAVDEQYF
TRBD2 | TRBJ2-3 | TRBV6-5 | TGTGCCAGCAGTTCCCCTAGCGGGAGGGCCGGGGATACGCAGTATTTT | CASSSPSGRAGDTQYF
TRBD1 | TRBJ1-5 | TRBV5-4 | TGTGCCAGCAGCTTGGGGACAGGGCCTCTTGAGCCCCAGCATTTT | CASSLGTGPLEPQHF
TRBD1 | TRBJ2-2 | TRBV28 | TGTGCCAGCAGTTTAGGACAGGGGTGGTCCGGGGAGCTGTTTTTT | CASSLGQGWSGELFF
. | TRBJ2-7 | TRBV27 | TGTGCCAGCAGTTTAGCTCCGGGACTCCCTGGAGAGCAGTACTTC | CASSLAPGLPGEQYF
TRBD2 | TRBJ2-1 | TRBV19 | TGTGCCAGTACCCTCGGGACTAGTGGCGATGAGCAGTTCTTC | CASTLGTSGDEQFF
. | TRBJ2-5 | TRBV5-4 | TGTGCCAGCAGCTTGGCCCTCGTCCAAGAGACCCAGTACTTC | CASSLALVQETQYF
. | TRBJ1-5 | TRBV4-3 | TGCGCCAGCAGCCCTCAGGTTTATCAGCCCCAGCATTTT | CASSPQVYQPQHF
. | TRBJ1-1 | TRBV2 | TGTGCCAGCAGGACCCGACCGGAGGAGAAGAAAACTGAAGCTTTCTTT | CASRTRPEEKKTEAFF
. | TRBJ2-7 | TRBV5-1 | TGCGCCAGCAGCTTGGCCTTTAATCAGAGGGATCTACTATACGAGCAGTACTTC | CASSLAFNQRDLLYEQYF
. | TRBJ2-6 | TRBV6-1 | TGTGCCAGCGCTCTGAGGGTAGCTGGGGCCAACGTCCTGACTTTC | CASALRVAGANVLTF
TRBD2 | TRBJ2-7 | TRBV30 | TGTGCCTGGAGTCTCAGCGGGAGCTACGAGCAGTACTTC | CAWSLSGSYEQYF
TRBD1 | TRBJ1-2 | TRBV6-4 | TGTGCCAGCAGACCCGGACAGGGGGAGGGTAACTATGGCTACACCTTC | CASRPGQGEGNYGYTF
. | TRBJ1-6 | TRBV28 | TGTGCCAGCAGTTTATTGCCCGCAGGGGCAGGGCTGGGTTCACCCCTCCACTTT | CASSLLPAGAGLGSPLHF
TRBD1 | TRBJ2-5 | TRBV18 | TGTGCCAGCTCACCACCATTCATCAGACAGGGGATGTCGGTATTAGAGACCCAGTACTTC | CASSPPFIRQGMSVLETQYF
TRBD1 | TRBJ2-7 | TRBV6-5 | TGTGCCAGCAGTTATACAGGGGTCCACGAGCAGTACTTC | CASSYTGVHEQYF
TRBD2 | TRBJ2-7 | TRBV4-1 | TGCGCCAGCAGCCAAGTGTACCAAAGGACTAGCGGGTTCCTCTACGAGCAGTACTTC | CASSQVYQRTSGFLYEQYF
. | TRBJ1-5 | TRBV30 | TGTGCCTGGAGTGACCAACAGGGCGGCAATCAGCCCCAGCATTTT | CAWSDQQGGNQPQHF
. | TRBJ1-5 | TRBV19 | TGTGCCAGTAGTATAGGTGGGCCGGGACAGCCCCAGCATTTT | CASSIGGPGQPQHF
. | TRBJ1-1 | TRBV29-1 | TGCAGCCCCGGGAGAGCCACTGAAGCTTTCTTT | CSPGRATEAFF
. | TRBJ1-2 | TRBV2 | TGTGCCAGCAGTGAAAACACAATATCTAACTATGGCTACACCTTC | CASSENTISNYGYTF
. | TRBJ2-7 | TRBV7-9 | TGTGCCAGCACCTCAAGGGGGATTGCGTTCTACGAGCAGTACTTC | CASTSRGIAFYEQYF
TRBD1 | TRBJ1-6 | TRBV30 | TGTGCCTGGAAAGGGGGACAGGGCAAACATCGTAATTCACCCCTCCACTTT | CAWKGGQGKHRNSPLHF
TRBD1 | TRBJ1-6 | TRBV9 | TGTGCCAGCAGCGTAGGAGGACAGGGATATTCACCCCTCCACTTT | CASSVGGQGYSPLHF
. | TRBJ2-7 | TRBV2 | TGTGCCAGCAGTACACAGAAACCGAACCGGTACGAGCAGTACTTC | CASSTQKPNRYEQYF
. | TRBJ2-1 | TRBV5-1 | TGCGCCAGCAGCTTGGGCGGCTCCTACAATGAGCAGTTCTTC | CASSLGGSYNEQFF
. | TRBJ2-1 | TRBV5-1 | TGCGCCAGCAGCTTGGACAGGGACTACAATGAGCAGTTCTTC | CASSLDRDYNEQFF
TRBD2 | TRBJ2-5 | TRBV29-1 | TGCAGCGTTGAACCAGCGGGGGGTCCAGAGACCCAGTACTTC | CSVEPAGGPETQYF
. | TRBJ1-4 | TRBV4-3 | TGCGCCAGCAGCCAGGGGGAGGGCGATGAAAAACTGTTTTTT | CASSQGEGDEKLFF
TRBD1 | TRBJ1-1 | TRBV27 | TGTGCCAGCAGTTCCCATTGGACAGGGAGATCAGCTTTCTTT | CASSSHWTGRSAFF
TRBD1 | TRBJ1-2 | TRBV7-9 | TGTGCCAGCAGCTTGGCAGGGGGCATTGGCTACACCTTC | CASSLAGGIGYTF
. | TRBJ1-2 | TRBV5-1 | TGCGCCAGCAGCTACGCGATGGAGCCTGGCTACACCTTC | CASSYAMEPGYTF
TRBD2 | TRBJ2-7 | TRBV6-5 | TGTGCCAGCAGTTACGAGGAAACTAGCGGATACGAGCAGTACTTC | CASSYEETSGYEQYF
. | TRBJ2-7 | TRBV18 | TGTGCCAGCTCACCGGAAGGCAGGGGAATATCCTACGAGCAGTACTTC | CASSPEGRGISYEQYF
. | TRBJ1-2 | TRBV30 | TGTGCCTGGAGTGTTCGACGAGGCTATGGCTACACCTTC | CAWSVRRGYGYTF